This T cell receptor (beta chain) was recovered during a study of blood T cell repertoires in COVID-19. Study overall: COVID-19 samples, acute and convalescent, were from the United States, Italy and Spain.

CDR3 length: 13 residues. The germline V and J ends were trimmed by 6 bases and 0 bases, with 8 bases remaining between them. Germline V gene lookup returns CDR1 MNHEY and CDR2 SVGAGI. Measured with immunoSEQ multiplex PCR; TCRdb has only the in-frame clones, and not every one. The sample holds under 130,000 clones, over 85% seen once. The sample consisted of peripheral blood. The TCR was taken from a woman aged 80 or over in a cohort sampled during active COVID-19. The chain is built from TRBV6-5 and TRBJ1-1, with D tentatively TRBD1 (5 bases). DNA for the CDR3: TGTGCCAGCAGGGACACCCTGAACACTGAAGCTTTCTTT. It is translated as CASRDTLNTEAFF.